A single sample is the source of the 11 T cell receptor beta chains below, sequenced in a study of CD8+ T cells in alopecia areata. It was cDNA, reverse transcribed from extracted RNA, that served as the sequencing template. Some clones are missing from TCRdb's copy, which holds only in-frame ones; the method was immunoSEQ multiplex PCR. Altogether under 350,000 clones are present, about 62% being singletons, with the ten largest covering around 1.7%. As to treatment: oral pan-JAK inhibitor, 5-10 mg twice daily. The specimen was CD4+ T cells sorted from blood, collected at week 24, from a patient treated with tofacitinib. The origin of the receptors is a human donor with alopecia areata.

CDR3 protein: CAWSERTYSGELFF. As DNA, the CDR3 is TGTGCCTGGAGCGAACGGACCTACTCCGGGGAGCTGTTTTTT. The V call is TRBV30, the J call TRBJ2-2, with D unresolved. CDR3 length equals 14 residues. Germline values: CDR1 GTSNPN, CDR2 SVGIG (reference sequence). V lost 3 bases to trimming and J lost 6 bases, with 14 bases between them.

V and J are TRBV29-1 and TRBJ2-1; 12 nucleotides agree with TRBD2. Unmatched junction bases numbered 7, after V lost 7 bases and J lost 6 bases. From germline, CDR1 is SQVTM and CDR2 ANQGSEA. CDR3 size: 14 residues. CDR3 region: CSEETGLAGNEQFF. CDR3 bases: TGCAGCGAAGAGACGGGACTAGCGGGCAATGAGCAGTTCTTC.

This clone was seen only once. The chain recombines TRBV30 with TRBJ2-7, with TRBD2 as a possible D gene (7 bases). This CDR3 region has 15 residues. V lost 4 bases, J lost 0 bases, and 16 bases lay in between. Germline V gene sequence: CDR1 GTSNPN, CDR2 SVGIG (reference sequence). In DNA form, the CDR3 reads TGTGCCTGGACTGGGGGGGCCTTCAGCTCCTACGAGCAGTACTTC. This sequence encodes CAWTGGAFSSYEQYF.

The CDR3, as DNA: TGTGCCAGCAGGGGCATGGAGACCCAGTACTTC. This translates into CASRGMETQYF. This sequence joins TRBV2 and TRBJ2-5; no clear D. V lost 6 bases and J 5 bases, leaving 7 bases between the germline ends. The CDR3 loop spans 11 amino acids. Germline V CDR1 and CDR2: SNHLY, FYNNEI.

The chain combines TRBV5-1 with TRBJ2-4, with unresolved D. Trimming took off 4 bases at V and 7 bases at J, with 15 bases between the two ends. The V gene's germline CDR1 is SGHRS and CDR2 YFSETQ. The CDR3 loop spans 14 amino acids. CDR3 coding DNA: TGCGCCAGCAGCAAAGGGCCGTCGGAGAACATTCAGTACTTC. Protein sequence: CASSKGPSENIQYF.

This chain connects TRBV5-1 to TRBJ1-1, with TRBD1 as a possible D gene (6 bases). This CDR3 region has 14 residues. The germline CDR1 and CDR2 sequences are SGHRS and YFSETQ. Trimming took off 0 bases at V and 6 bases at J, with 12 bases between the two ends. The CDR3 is CASSLDGQKPEAFF. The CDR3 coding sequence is TGCGCCAGCAGCTTGGATGGACAGAAGCCTGAAGCTTTCTTT.

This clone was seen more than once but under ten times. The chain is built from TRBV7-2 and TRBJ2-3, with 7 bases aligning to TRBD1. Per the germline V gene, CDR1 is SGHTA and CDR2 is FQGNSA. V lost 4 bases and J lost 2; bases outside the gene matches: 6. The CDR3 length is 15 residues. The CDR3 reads CASSSTGTVTDTQYF. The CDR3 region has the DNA TGTGCCAGCAGCTCAACCGGGACAGTCACAGATACGCAGTATTTT.

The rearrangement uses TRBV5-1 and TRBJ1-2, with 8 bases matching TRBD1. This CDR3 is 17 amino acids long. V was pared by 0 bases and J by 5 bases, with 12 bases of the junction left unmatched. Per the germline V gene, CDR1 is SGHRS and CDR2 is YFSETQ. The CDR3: CASSLVIGQGSPYGYTF. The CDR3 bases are TGCGCCAGCAGCTTGGTAATCGGACAGGGCTCGCCGTATGGCTACACCTTC.

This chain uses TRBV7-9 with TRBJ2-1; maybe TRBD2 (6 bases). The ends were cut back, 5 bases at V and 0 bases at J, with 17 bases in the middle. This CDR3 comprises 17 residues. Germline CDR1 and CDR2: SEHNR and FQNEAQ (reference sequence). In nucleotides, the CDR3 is TGTGCCAGCAGCCCCGCCCCACACGGGAGCTCCTACAATGAGCAGTTCTTC. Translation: CASSPAPHGSSYNEQFF.

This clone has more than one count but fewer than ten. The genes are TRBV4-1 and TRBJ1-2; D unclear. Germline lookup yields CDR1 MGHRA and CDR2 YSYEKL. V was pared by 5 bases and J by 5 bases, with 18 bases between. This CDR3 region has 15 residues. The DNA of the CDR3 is TGCGCCAGCAGCGATAGCTGGAGCTATGGATATGGCTACACCTTC. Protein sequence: CASSDSWSYGYGYTF.

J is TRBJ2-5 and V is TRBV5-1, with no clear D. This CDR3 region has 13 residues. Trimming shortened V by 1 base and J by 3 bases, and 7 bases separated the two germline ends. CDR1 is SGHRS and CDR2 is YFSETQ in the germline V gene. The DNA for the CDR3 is TGCGCCAGCAGCTTGACCCGGAAAGAGACCCAGTACTTC. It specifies CASSLTRKETQYF.